This T cell receptor beta chain was captured by sequencing in a study of shared clonotypes between healthy human individuals. Whole-study findings and limits: Despite large depth, sorted-subset datasets appeared incompletely sequenced. Since donors were few, the genetic and exposure-history diversity represented was limited.

In germline, CDR1 is SGHRS, CDR2 YFSETQ. The CDR3 consists of 15 residues. Trimming cost V 2 bases and J 5 bases; bases outside gene matches: 6. For this clone: As yet, its antigen is unknown.

Clones were read by immunoSEQ multiplex PCR, and TCRdb kept only the in-frame ones, dropping some. The sample lists about 230,000 clones; 65% to 70% were seen once. Within Nashville, Tennessee resided all donors, each a Caucasian adult. The V gene is TRBV5-1, the J gene TRBJ2-3; 9 positions agree with TRBD2. The origin of this receptor is a man under 40 in good health. The sample consisted of memory CD4+ T cells sorted from blood. Subset meaning: CD45RA-negative fraction. The CDR3 sequence: CASSFSGSQGDTQYF. For the CDR3, the DNA is TGCGCCAGCAGCTTTAGCGGGAGTCAGGGAGATACGCAGTATTTT.